The 15 T cell receptor beta chains reported below all come from one sample, sequenced in a study of shared clonotypes between healthy human individuals. Selected positively for CCR7 and CD45RO-negative, naive CD8 cells excluded terminally differentiated effector memory CD45RA+ cells. The repertoire was sequenced with immunoSEQ multiplex PCR; TCRdb's copy has only in-frame clones and lacks some. Of around 2.1 million clones in the sample, 85% to 95% are singletons; the top ten hold more than 1.5%. Sequenced: naive CD8+ T cells from PBMCs. Receptors were obtained from a man aged 18-30 years in good health. Some clones in this sample may be carry-over from other donors' samples.

V and J are TRBV28 and TRBJ1-1, with D possibly TRBD1 on 5 matching bases. Trimming pared 5 bases from V and 0 bases from J, leaving 19 bases between. Germline CDR1 is MDHEN and CDR2 is SYDVKM. The CDR3 runs 17 residues. The CDR3 bases are TGTGCCAGCAGTCCACTACCCGGGGGGGTATTGAACACTGAAGCTTTCTTT. Encoded protein: CASSPLPGGVLNTEAFF. Together with reference TRBV28 and TRBJ1-1, the CDR3 gives the full variable domain: DVKVTQSSRYLVKRTGEKVFLECVQDMDHENMFWYRQDPGLGLRLIYFSYDVKMKEKGDIPEGYSVSREKKERFSLILESASTNQTSMYLCASSPLPGGVLNTEAFFGQGTRLTVV.

This chain links TRBV30 with TRBJ2-4; 9 bases are a match to TRBD2. This CDR3 contains 13 residues. From germline, CDR1 is GTSNPN and CDR2 SVGIG (reference sequence). Trimming took 4 bases from V and 8 from J; bases not matched to a gene: 6. The CDR3 sequence: CAWNLAGFDIQYF. The DNA for the CDR3 is TGTGCCTGGAACCTAGCGGGATTTGACATTCAGTACTTC.

This chain uses TRBV27 with TRBJ2-3, with unresolved D. Trimming shortened V by 4 bases and J by 5 bases, and 13 bases separated the two germline ends. Germline CDR1 MNHEY, CDR2 SMNVEV (reference sequence). This CDR3 contains 14 residues. The CDR3 sequence: CASSYWAEGDTQYF. The CDR3 DNA reads TGTGCCAGCAGTTATTGGGCCGAAGGAGATACGCAGTATTTT.

The chain combines TRBV7-9 with TRBJ2-1; no reliable D call. CDR1 is SEHNR and CDR2 is FQNEAQ in the germline V gene (reference sequence). V lost 1 base and J lost 6, with 16 bases in between. The CDR3 is 16 residues long. The CDR3 nucleotides are TGTGCCAGCAGCTTAGGGTCGCGGACCCCTATCAATGAGCAGTTCTTC. Its protein is CASSLGSRTPINEQFF.

This clone was seen once. This chain links TRBV14 with TRBJ2-1; no clear D gene. CDR3 size: 15 residues. V was shortened by 1 base and J by 5 bases, with 12 bases between the two germline ends. In germline, CDR1 is SGHDN, CDR2 FVKESK. The chain's CDR3 is CASSQGWARNNEQFF. CDR3 sequence (DNA): TGTGCCAGCAGCCAAGGCTGGGCTCGGAACAATGAGCAGTTCTTC. Combining the CDR3 with reference TRBV14 and TRBJ2-1 gives the whole variable domain EAGVTQFPSHSVIEKGQTVTLRCDPISGHDNLYWYRRVMGKEIKFLLHFVKESKQDESGMPNNRFLAERTGGTYSTLKVQPAELEDSGVYFCASSQGWARNNEQFFGPGTRLTVL.

The V and J genes are TRBV27 and TRBJ1-2; 9 positions agree with TRBD1. The CDR3 sequence is 18 residues long. The V and J ends lost 2 bases and 8 bases, in that order; junction bases with no gene match: 18. Looked up from germline, CDR1 is MNHEY and CDR2 is SMNVEV (reference sequence). CDR3 bases: TGTGCCAGCAGTTTAACCGTACAGGGGGCGAGCTATGGCGGCGGCTACACCTTC. Its translation is CASSLTVQGASYGGGYTF.

Concerning this clone itself: Distinct nucleotide sequences in the sample also encode this CDR3. The rearrangement uses TRBV6-5 and TRBJ2-7; 9 positions agree with TRBD1. Looked up from germline, CDR1 is MNHEY and CDR2 is SVGAGI. The CDR3 extends over 15 amino acids. Germline trimming cut 0 bases from V and 5 bases from J; bases unmatched to any gene: 5. The CDR3: CASSYSRTGVDEQYF. CDR3 in DNA: TGTGCCAGCAGTTACTCTCGGACAGGGGTGGACGAGCAGTACTTC.

In this sample, this clone turned up once. V gene TRBV4-1 combines with J gene TRBJ2-1; D tentatively reads TRBD1 or TRBD2 (5 bases each). The germline V gene encodes CDR1 MGHRA and CDR2 YSYEKL. The V end was cut by 3 bases, the J end by 10 bases, with 10 bases between. The CDR3 covers 12 residues. CDR3 nucleotides: TGCGCCAGCAGCCAGCCGGGGCCGGAGCAGTTCTTC. Protein product: CASSQPGPEQFF.

The J gene is TRBJ2-7, the V gene TRBV7-3; D might be TRBD1 (6 bases). V gave up 2 bases and J gave up 1 base, with 12 bases separating them. Germline loops: CDR1 SGHTA, CDR2 FQGTGA. This CDR3 comprises 15 residues. The CDR3 bases are TGTGCCAGCAGCTTAGGTAGGGGGATTTCCTACGAGCAGTACTTC. Residues: CASSLGRGISYEQYF.

The chain links TRBV9 to TRBJ2-2; 15 bases agree with TRBD2. This CDR3 is built from 20 residues. After removal of 3 bases from V and 6 bases from J, the junction contained 15 bases not matched to a gene. Germline CDR1 SGDLS, CDR2 YYNGEE. The CDR3 sequence: CASSANGLAGGPSVSGELFF. For the CDR3, the DNA is TGTGCCAGCAGCGCCAATGGACTAGCGGGAGGGCCTTCTGTTTCCGGGGAGCTGTTTTTT.

The V and J genes are TRBV11-3 and TRBJ2-5; 9 nucleotides agree with TRBD2. The CDR3 is 16 amino acids. With V trimmed by 5 bases and J by 5 bases, 12 bases remained unmatched. Per the germline V gene, CDR1 is SGHNT and CDR2 is YENEEA. The CDR3, as DNA: TGTGCCAGCAGCCGCCTAGGGACTAGCCTTGAGGAGACCCAGTACTTC. As protein: CASSRLGTSLEETQYF.

The chain couples TRBV7-6 to TRBJ1-4; the D gene is possibly TRBD1 (5 bases). Looked up from germline, CDR1 is SGHVS and CDR2 is FNYEAQ. The CDR3 is 16 residues long. Trimming cost V 1 base and J 0 bases, with 9 bases left between them. The CDR3 protein is CASSLVWGPTNEKLFF. CDR3 nucleotides: TGTGCCAGCAGCTTAGTATGGGGCCCAACTAATGAAAAACTGTTTTTT.

V gene TRBV7-9 combines with J gene TRBJ2-2; D remains ambiguous. Germline values: CDR1 SEHNR, CDR2 FQNEAQ (reference sequence). Trimming stripped 2 bases from V and 6 bases from J, with 13 bases between. The CDR3 spans 15 residues. CDR3 coding DNA: TGTGCCAGCAGCTTAAAAACACCCGGCTCCGGGGAGCTGTTTTTT. Its protein product is CASSLKTPGSGELFF.

V is TRBV28 and J is TRBJ1-1; possible D gene TRBD1, 6 bases. Trimming took off 6 bases at V and 7 bases at J, with 18 bases between the two ends. CDR3 length equals 14 residues. Per the germline V gene, CDR1 is MDHEN and CDR2 is SYDVKM. The CDR3 region has the DNA TGTGCCAGCAGCCCGTGGGGGCGGGGGGTTGAAGCTTTCTTT. It is translated as CASSPWGRGVEAFF.

The CDR3 spells CASSLADNTEAFF. Here the CDR3 DNA reads TGTGCCAGCAGCTTAGCAGATAACACTGAAGCTTTCTTT. The rearrangement links TRBV11-3 to TRBJ1-1; no clear D. V was cut by 1 base and J by 2 bases, with 5 bases left in between. The CDR3 has 13 amino acids. The V gene's germline CDR1 is SGHNT and CDR2 YENEEA. The complete variable domain, with remaining parts taken from reference TRBV11-3 and TRBJ1-1, reads EAGVVQSPRYKIIEKKQPVAFWCNPISGHNTLYWYLQNLGQGPELLIRYENEEAVDDSQLPKDRFSAERLKGVDSTLKIQPAELGDSAVYLCASSLADNTEAFFGQGTRLTVV.